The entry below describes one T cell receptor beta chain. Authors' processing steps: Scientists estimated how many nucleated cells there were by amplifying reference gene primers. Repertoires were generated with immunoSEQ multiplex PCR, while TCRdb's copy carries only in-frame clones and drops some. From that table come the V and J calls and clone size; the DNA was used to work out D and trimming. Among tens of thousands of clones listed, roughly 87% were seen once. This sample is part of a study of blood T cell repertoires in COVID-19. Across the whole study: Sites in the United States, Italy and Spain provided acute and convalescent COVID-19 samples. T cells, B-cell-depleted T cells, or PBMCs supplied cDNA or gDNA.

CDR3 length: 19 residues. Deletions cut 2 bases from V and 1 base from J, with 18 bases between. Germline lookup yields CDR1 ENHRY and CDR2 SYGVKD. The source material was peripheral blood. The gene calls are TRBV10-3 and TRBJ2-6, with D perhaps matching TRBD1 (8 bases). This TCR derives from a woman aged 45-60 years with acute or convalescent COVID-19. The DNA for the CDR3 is TGTGCCATCAGTGAGCACAGGACAGGGAGGGGTTCTGGGGCCAACGTCCTGACTTTC. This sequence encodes CAISEHRTGRGSGANVLTF.